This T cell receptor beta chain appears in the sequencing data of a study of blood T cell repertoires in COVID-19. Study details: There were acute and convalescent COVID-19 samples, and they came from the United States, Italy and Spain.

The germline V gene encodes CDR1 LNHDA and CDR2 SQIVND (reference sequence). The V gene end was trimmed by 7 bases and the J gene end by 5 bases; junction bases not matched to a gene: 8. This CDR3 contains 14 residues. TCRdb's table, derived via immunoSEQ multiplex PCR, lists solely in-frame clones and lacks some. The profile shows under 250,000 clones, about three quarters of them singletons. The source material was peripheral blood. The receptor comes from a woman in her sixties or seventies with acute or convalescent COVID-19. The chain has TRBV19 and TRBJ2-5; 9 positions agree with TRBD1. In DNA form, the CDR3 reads TGTGCCAGTAAGGCGGACAGGGGAGAGGAGACCCAGTACTTC. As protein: CASKADRGEETQYF.